This T cell receptor (beta chain) stems from a study of cytomegalovirus exposure and HLA in healthy donors. Regarding the study as a whole: CMV serostatus alone was available as immune exposure information. Based on reports, TCR beta sequences accurately predicted HLA-A and HLA-B alleles for most subjects.

The germline V gene has CDR1 KGHSH and CDR2 LQKENI. The CDR3 is made up of 13 amino acids. Trimming pared 2 bases from V and 7 bases from J, leaving 6 bases between. This clone has a single count. The antigen is undetermined. The PCR used 60 Vbeta and 13 Jbeta primers. Libraries were prepared by immunoSEQ multiplex PCR; TCRdb keeps only in-frame clonotypes and omits some of them. Of around 150,000 clones listed, more than 75% are singletons. The receptor comes from a woman aged 45-65 years in good health and CMV-seropositive. Material for sequencing was PBMCs. The genes are TRBV18 and TRBJ1-6; D is unresolved. As DNA, the CDR3 is TGTGCCAGCTCACCAGACACAAATTCACCCCTCCACTTT. Protein product: CASSPDTNSPLHF.